A single sample is the source of the 20 T cell receptor beta chains below, sequenced in a study. TCRdb fed the RT-PCR reads into MiXCR, producing one record per CDR3 protein. Seen here are around 700,000 distinct CDR3 sequences, 14% observed once, and the top ten hold 3.6%. The sample taken for sequencing was memory CD4+ T cells from blood. These receptors were obtained from a female donor in good health, serving as a healthy control.

This clonotype came up many times. This chain uses TRBV5-1 with TRBJ2-3, with 7 bases identical to TRBD2. The germline CDR1 and CDR2 sequences are SGHRS and YFSETQ. V shed 0 bases, J shed 4 bases, and the junction held 14 bases outside the gene matches. The CDR3 extends over 18 amino acids. This CDR3 reads CASSLVISTSPLSDTQYF. CDR3 nucleotide sequence: TGCGCCAGCAGCTTGGTTATCTCGACTAGCCCCCTTTCAGATACGCAGTATTTT.

In its sample, this clonotype was seen many times. V and J are TRBV29-1 and TRBJ1-1; D is uncertain. The CDR3 has 10 amino acids. Per germline, CDR1 SQVTM and CDR2 ANQGSEA. The V and J ends lost 6 bases and 1 base respectively, with 3 bases between them. The CDR3 protein is CSVKNTEAFF. CDR3 in DNA: TGCAGCGTAAAGAACACTGAAGCTTTCTTT.

The V and J genes are TRBV7-3 and TRBJ2-2, with 7 bases that match TRBD1. The J segment lost 3 bases and the V segment lost 5 bases, leaving 12 bases of the junction unmatched. There are 17 residues in the CDR3. The V gene's germline CDR1 is SGHTA and CDR2 FQGTGA. The CDR3 DNA reads as TGTGCCAGCAGCCATTCATCAACACAGGGGTACACCGGGGAGCTGTTTTTT. Protein: CASSHSSTQGYTGELFF.

The chain is built from TRBV3-1 and TRBJ2-3; D unresolved. The V and J ends lost 1 base and 5 bases respectively, with 13 bases between them. The CDR3 is made up of 15 amino acids. The germline V gene encodes CDR1 LGHDT and CDR2 YNNKEL (reference sequence). The CDR3 bases are TGTGCCAGCAGCCAAGCGGCGACTGCAGTAGATACGCAGTATTTT. Its translation: CASSQAATAVDTQYF.

This clonotype was seen many times. The rearrangement uses TRBV6-5 and TRBJ2-7; D unclear. The CDR3 extends over 12 amino acids. Germline CDR1 is MNHEY and CDR2 is SVGAGI. Trimming pared 6 bases from V and 6 bases from J, leaving 12 bases between. The CDR3, as DNA: TGTGCCAGCAGAAGCCTAGGTGGCGAGCAGTACTTC. Its protein is CASRSLGGEQYF.

This clonotype has more than one count but fewer than ten. The V and J genes are TRBV14 and TRBJ1-1; no clear D gene. V lost 4 bases to trimming and J lost 8 bases, with 14 bases between them. The CDR3 is 13 residues long. Germline CDR1 and CDR2: SGHDN and FVKESK. CDR3 bases: TGTGCCAGCAGCCTCGCACCGGGTTACGAAGCTTTCTTT. This sequence encodes CASSLAPGYEAFF.

The V call is TRBV5-5, the J call TRBJ2-3, with D perhaps TRBD2 (6 bases). Between the trimmed V and J ends, which lost 4 bases and 4 bases, there was a span of 13 bases. The CDR3 loop spans 14 amino acids. Germline assignment: CDR1 SGHKS and CDR2 YYEKEE (reference sequence). The CDR3 coding sequence is TGTGCCAGCAGCCGGGGGTGCGAGTCAGATACGCAGTATTTT. It specifies CASSRGCESDTQYF. The whole variable domain, filled in from reference TRBV5-5 and TRBJ2-3, reads DAGVTQSPTHLIKTRGQQVTLRCSPISGHKSVSWYQQVLGQGPQFIFQYYEKEERGRGNFPDRFSARQFPNYSSELNVNALLLGDSALYLCASSRGCESDTQYFGPGTRLTVL.

This clonotype has a handful of counts. This chain uses TRBV5-1 with TRBJ2-2, with D perhaps matching TRBD1 (5 bases). V gave up 7 bases and J gave up 7 bases, with 14 bases separating them. The CDR3 has 13 amino acids. The V gene's germline CDR1 is SGHRS and CDR2 YFSETQ. CDR3 in DNA: TGCGCCAGCGGCTCGTGGACAAGCGGGGAGCTGTTTTTT. Protein: CASGSWTSGELFF.

The table lists this clonotype with a few counts. This rearrangement joins TRBV12-3 or TRBV12-4 to TRBJ1-1, with D possibly matching TRBD1 (5 bases). Trimming took 6 bases from V and 6 from J, leaving 14 bases between them. The CDR3 runs 13 residues. The CDR3 coding sequence is TGTGCCAGCAGGTTCTTGGGGGTTGCTGAAGCTTTCTTT. It encodes CASRFLGVAEAFF.

This chain links TRBV7-6 with TRBJ1-6; TRBD1 might be the D (5 bases). The CDR3 has 17 amino acids. Trimming stripped 1 base from V and 2 bases from J, with 12 bases between. Germline loops: CDR1 SGHVS, CDR2 FNYEAQ. DNA of the CDR3: TGTGCCAGCAGCTTAGGACTCGGGGGACCCTATAATTCACCCCTCCACTTT. Protein product: CASSLGLGGPYNSPLHF.

The sample holds many counts of this clonotype. The rearrangement links TRBV5-1 to TRBJ1-1, with D possibly being TRBD1 (6 bases). Germline lookup yields CDR1 SGHRS and CDR2 YFSETQ. V dropped 4 bases and J dropped 5 bases, with 15 bases sitting between them. This CDR3 has 14 residues. This CDR3 reads CASSHASQGTEAFF. Here the CDR3 DNA reads TGCGCCAGCAGCCACGCGTCGCAGGGGACTGAAGCTTTCTTT. The full variable domain, completed using reference TRBV5-1 and TRBJ1-1, is KAGVTQTPRYLIKTRGQQVTLSCSPISGHRSVSWYQQTPGQGLQFLFEYFSETQRNKGNFPGRFSGRQFSNSRSEMNVSTLELGDSALYLCASSHASQGTEAFFGQGTRLTVV.

This clonotype was seen a handful of times. The rearrangement joins TRBV7-9 to TRBJ2-5; D might be TRBD2 (5 bases). Trimming took off 7 bases at V and 5 bases at J, with 14 bases between the two ends. Germline V gene sequence: CDR1 SEHNR, CDR2 FQNEAQ (reference sequence). This CDR3 is built from 13 residues. The CDR3 sequence is CASIPPGGETQYF. The CDR3 DNA sequence: TGTGCCAGCATCCCCCCCGGCGGGGAGACCCAGTACTTC.

This clonotype was detected many times. The rearrangement joins TRBV20-1 to TRBJ2-1, with 15 positions matching TRBD2. The V segment lost 3 bases and the J segment 8 bases; nucleotides outside the gene matches: 8. The CDR3 has 16 amino acids. CDR1 and CDR2 from the germline V gene are DFQATT and SNEGSKA (reference sequence). The chain's CDR3 is CSARVPGLAGGYEQFF. The DNA for the CDR3 is TGCAGTGCTAGGGTTCCCGGACTAGCGGGAGGGTATGAGCAGTTCTTC.

This clonotype appeared a few times. V gene TRBV5-1 combines with J gene TRBJ2-2; D may correspond to TRBD1 or TRBD2 (5 bases each). V was pared by 1 base and J by 6 bases, with 10 bases between. The CDR3 sequence is 14 residues long. Germline CDR1 is SGHRS and CDR2 is YFSETQ. CDR3 protein: CASSLSGGPGELFF. The CDR3 bases are TGCGCCAGCAGCTTGTCTGGGGGTCCCGGGGAGCTGTTTTTT.

This chain uses TRBV20-1 with TRBJ1-2; D is perhaps TRBD1 (6 bases). Between the trimmed V and J ends, which lost 1 base and 5 bases, there was a span of 11 bases. The CDR3 runs 13 residues. Germline CDR1 is DFQATT and CDR2 is SNEGSKA (reference sequence). The CDR3 is CSARVGGPYGYTF. The CDR3 DNA reads as TGCAGTGCTAGAGTCGGGGGGCCTTATGGCTACACCTTC.

This clonotype appeared a few times. This sequence joins TRBV3-1 and TRBJ2-1; D is ambiguous. Germline assignment: CDR1 LGHDT and CDR2 YNNKEL (reference sequence). The CDR3 length is 15 residues. V was shortened by 0 bases and J by 4 bases, with 10 bases between the two germline ends. CDR3 DNA: TGTGCCAGCAGCCAAGAGGGCCAAGGTTACAATGAGCAGTTCTTC. This codes for CASSQEGQGYNEQFF.

This clonotype was seen repeatedly, ten times or more. The chain links TRBV12-3 or TRBV12-4 to TRBJ2-2; D not certain. The V end lost 8 bases, the J end lost 1 base, and 11 bases lay between the germline ends. CDR3 length: 14 residues. The CDR3 coding sequence is TGTGCCAGCTGGTCACCCCTGAACACCGGGGAGCTGTTTTTT. Its protein is CASWSPLNTGELFF.

The chain links TRBV27 to TRBJ2-1; D might be TRBD1 (6 bases). CDR3 length equals 15 residues. Germline CDR1 reads MNHEY; CDR2 reads SMNVEV (reference sequence). Trimming shortened V by 2 bases and J by 5 bases, and 13 bases separated the two germline ends. The CDR3 here is CASSLSGQWDNEQFF. CDR3 sequence (DNA): TGTGCCAGCAGTTTAAGTGGACAGTGGGACAATGAGCAGTTCTTC.

This chain connects TRBV20-1 to TRBJ2-1; TRBD1 aligns across 8 bases. There are 13 residues in the CDR3. V shed 6 bases, J shed 9 bases, and the junction held 10 bases outside the gene matches. Per the germline V gene, CDR1 is DFQATT and CDR2 is SNEGSKA (reference sequence). DNA of the CDR3: TGCAGTGCACCAGACAGGGGAATTGGTGAGCAGTTCTTC. Protein product: CSAPDRGIGEQFF.

The rearrangement joins TRBV7-2 to TRBJ2-1; D may match TRBD1 or TRBD2 (5 bases each). The germline V and J ends were trimmed by 4 bases and 9 bases, with 13 bases remaining between them. This CDR3 is 13 amino acids long. CDR1 and CDR2 (germline): SGHTA, FQGNSA. CDR3 nucleotide sequence: TGTGCCAGCAGCTCCGGGTCCGGGACTGAGCAGTTCTTC. Protein: CASSSGSGTEQFF. Combining the CDR3 with reference TRBV7-2 and TRBJ2-1 gives the whole variable domain GAGVSQSPSNKVTEKGKDVELRCDPISGHTALYWYRQSLGQGLEFLIYFQGNSAPDKSGLPSDRFSAERTGGSVSTLTIQRTQQEDSAVYLCASSSGSGTEQFFGPGTRLTVL.